A selection of T cell receptor beta chains follows, all from one sample in a study of beta chain features in type 1 diabetes. Data came from immunoSEQ multiplex PCR; TCRdb stores just in-frame clones and leaves some out. The data contain over 200,000 clones, 11% of them singletons. Sequencing was done on a sample of naive CD4+ T cells from blood. All receptors come from a man under 40 with type 1 diabetes. Both conserved end residues are part of each CDR3. D genes are given only for firm matches. Where a row states a size, it is once, few, many or the class of an expanded clone; other rows omit it.

CASSPGRAGNIQYF | TGTGCCAGCAGCCCCGGCCGCGCGGGAAACATTCAGTACTTC | 14 | . | . | TRBJ2-4 | TRBV5-4
CASIPVGRGEKLFF | TGTGCCAGCATCCCCGTAGGGCGGGGAGAAAAACTGTTTTTT | 14 | few | . | TRBJ1-4 | TRBV2
CSVEDLRGGAFF | TGCAGCGTTGAAGATCTTAGAGGGGGAGCTTTCTTT | 12 | . | . | TRBJ1-1 | TRBV29-1
CARSRSGGLSDTQYF | TGCGCCAGAAGCCGGAGCGGGGGACTCTCCGATACGCAGTATTTT | 15 | many | TRBD2 | TRBJ2-3 | TRBV23-1
CASSLANSVNSYEQYF | TGCGCCAGCAGCTTGGCCAACTCGGTTAACTCCTACGAGCAGTACTTC | 16 | few | . | TRBJ2-7 | TRBV5-1
CASSHRRGPLHF | TGTGCCAGCAGCCATCGGCGGGGGCCCCTCCACTTT | 12 | . | . | TRBJ1-6 | TRBV14
CASSIRGDSHNSPLHF | TGTGCCAGTAGTATACGCGGAGACAGTCACAATTCACCCCTCCACTTT | 16 | few | . | TRBJ1-6 | TRBV19
CASSLYSSGGSSYNEQFF | TGCGCCAGCAGCTTGTATTCTAGCGGGGGCTCCTCCTACAATGAGCAGTTCTTC | 18 | . | TRBD2 | TRBJ2-1 | TRBV5-1
CSVSGVMNTEAFF | TGCAGCGTGAGTGGAGTCATGAACACTGAAGCTTTCTTT | 13 | few | . | TRBJ1-1 | TRBV29-1
CASSLGGGGQPQHF | TGTGCCAGCAGCCTCGGGGGGGGTGGTCAGCCCCAGCATTTT | 14 | . | . | TRBJ1-5 | TRBV28
CASSLATGYTGELFF | TGTGCCAGCAGCTTGGCTACAGGGTACACCGGGGAGCTGTTTTTT | 15 | few | . | TRBJ2-2 | TRBV5-4
CASSQGRGGSSSGANVLTF | TGTGCCAGCAGCCAAGGAAGAGGGGGTTCTTCCTCTGGGGCCAACGTCCTGACTTTC | 19 | . | . | TRBJ2-6 | TRBV4-2
CASSLDRNSPLHF | TGTGCCAGCAGCTTAGATCGGAATTCACCCCTCCACTTT | 13 | few | . | TRBJ1-6 | TRBV7-2
CASSDPTRGGDEQFF | TGTGCCAGCAGTGATCCTACGCGGGGCGGGGATGAGCAGTTCTTC | 15 | few | . | TRBJ2-1 | TRBV25-1
CASSGDSWNTEAFF | TGTGCCAGCAGTGGAGACAGTTGGAACACTGAAGCTTTCTTT | 14 | few | . | TRBJ1-1 | TRBV2
CASSLFAGAPNEQFF | TGCGCCAGCAGCCTTTTCGCGGGGGCACCAAATGAGCAGTTCTTC | 15 | few | . | TRBJ2-1 | TRBV4-1
CASSLGDSSYEQYF | TGCGCCAGCAGCTTGGGGGACAGCTCCTACGAGCAGTACTTC | 14 | few | TRBD1 | TRBJ2-7 | TRBV5-1
CASSRDRLTEAFF | TGTGCCAGCAGCCGGGACAGGCTCACTGAAGCTTTCTTT | 13 | few | TRBD1 | TRBJ1-1 | TRBV7-2
CASSAGQGTGELFF | TGTGCCAGCAGCGCCGGACAGGGGACCGGGGAGCTGTTTTTT | 14 | few | TRBD1 | TRBJ2-2 | TRBV28
CASSLGQTHFYEQYF | TGCGCCAGCAGCTTAGGACAGACACACTTCTACGAGCAGTACTTC | 15 | few | . | TRBJ2-7 | TRBV5-1
CASSYGGQARSYEQYF | TGTGCCAGCAGTTATGGGGGCCAAGCCCGATCCTACGAGCAGTACTTC | 16 | . | . | TRBJ2-7 | TRBV28
CASSLTGTYEQYF | TGTGCCAGCTCCCTGACAGGAACCTACGAGCAGTACTTC | 13 | few | . | TRBJ2-7 | TRBV25-1
CASGSDRGQETQYF | TGTGCTAGTGGTTCCGACAGGGGGCAAGAGACCCAGTACTTC | 14 | few | TRBD1 | TRBJ2-5 | TRBV12-5
CASAGGPDYNEQFF | TGTGCCAGTGCGGGGGGGCCTGATTACAATGAGCAGTTCTTC | 14 | few | TRBD2 | TRBJ2-1 | TRBV28
CASSPEEDTQYF | TGTGCCAGCTCACCAGAGGAGGATACGCAGTATTTT | 12 | . | . | TRBJ2-3 | TRBV18
CAISESTSGQETQYF | TGTGCCATCAGTGAGTCCACTAGCGGCCAAGAGACCCAGTACTTC | 15 | few | TRBD2 | TRBJ2-5 | TRBV10-3
CASSLGPSGAGNEQFF | TGCGCCAGCAGCTTGGGTCCTAGCGGGGCCGGGAATGAGCAGTTCTTC | 16 | . | TRBD2 | TRBJ2-1 | TRBV5-1
CASSFAGGADTQYF | TGTGCCAGCAGCTTCGCAGGGGGCGCAGATACGCAGTATTTT | 14 | few | TRBD1 | TRBJ2-3 | TRBV7-2